These 5 T cell receptor beta chains share one sample of origin, sequenced in a study of T cells in Graves' hyperthyroidism and ophthalmopathy. The source material, RNA transcripts, was used to amplify TCR beta CDR3 regions. First-round RT-PCR with HTBI primers amplified the TCR CDR3 region. TCRdb re-analysed the multiplex PCR reads in MiXCR, keeping a single row per CDR3 protein. The sample contains about 600,000 distinct CDR3 sequences, 13% to 15% of which appear only once. Sequenced sample: blood. The receptors were gathered from a woman aged 18-29 years with Graves' ophthalmopathy.

This clonotype was observed many times. V is TRBV12-3 or TRBV12-4 and J is TRBJ2-2; D remains unclear. CDR3 length: 15 amino acids. Trimming shortened V by 3 bases and J by 4 bases, and 12 bases separated the two germline ends. CDR3: CASSLGVVFTGELFF. CDR3 coding DNA: TGTGCCAGCAGTTTGGGTGTGGTGTTCACCGGGGAGCTGTTTTTT.

This clonotype was detected ten times or more. The chain carries TRBV27 and TRBJ2-1, with 10 bases aligning to TRBD2. Germline CDR1 reads MNHEY; CDR2 reads SMNVEV (reference sequence). Losses at the gene ends were 4 bases for V and 9 bases for J; bases not matched to a gene: 9. The CDR3 contains 15 residues. DNA for the CDR3: TGTGCCAGCAGTTCCCCCCTAGCGGGAGTGGTTGAGCAGTTCTTC. It is translated as CASSSPLAGVVEQFF.

The table lists this clonotype with many counts. V gene TRBV20-1 combines with J gene TRBJ2-1; D unresolved. Trimming removed 6 bases at V and 1 base at J, with 13 bases between. Germline-derived CDR1 and CDR2 are DFQATT and SNEGSKA (reference sequence). The CDR3 loop spans 14 amino acids. The CDR3 coding sequence is TGCAGTGCCAGAACGAGCAGGTCCTACAATGAGCAGTTCTTC. It yields the protein CSARTSRSYNEQFF.

This clonotype was seen repeatedly, ten times or more. The chain recombines TRBV28 with TRBJ1-1, with D tentatively TRBD1 (6 bases). This CDR3 contains 15 residues. With 2 bases removed from V and 6 bases from J, the gap between germline ends came to 16 bases. Per germline, CDR1 MDHEN and CDR2 SYDVKM. In DNA form, the CDR3 reads TGTGCCAGCAGTTTAGGGAGATCCAAGGGGGCTGAAGCTTTCTTT. Amino acids: CASSLGRSKGAEAFF.

The chain carries TRBV19 and TRBJ2-3, with 11 bases lining up with TRBD2. In germline, CDR1 is LNHDA, CDR2 SQIVND (reference sequence). The CDR3 covers 16 residues. With 4 bases clipped from V and 6 bases from J, the junction kept 9 bases outside the gene matches. In DNA, the CDR3 is TGTGCCAGTAGTAGAAGGGCTAGCGGGAGGAGGGATACGCAGTATTTT. Its protein is CASSRRASGRRDTQYF.